The present T cell receptor beta chain was sequenced within a study of blood T cells in healthy people across ages. V gave up 3 bases and J gave up 8 bases; unmatched junction bases: 9. CDR1 and CDR2 (germline): SGHTA, FQGNSA. This CDR3 has 16 amino acids. Next came a second PCR, run for about 7 to 12 cycles, which used a sample-barcoded 5' primer along with a J-beta primer mix. TCRdb re-called the 5' RACE reads with MiXCR, one entry per CDR3 protein. Among roughly 800,000 distinct CDR3 sequences, approximately 25% were seen once, and the ten largest hold 9.4%. The sample was also linked to a second study, of T cells of mothers and their children.

Specimen: blood. This chain uses TRBV7-2 with TRBJ2-2, with 10 bases fitting TRBD2. This clonotype was obtained from a boy aged 10-17 years in good health. The CDR3 DNA follows: TGTGCCAGCAGCTTGGGACTAGCGAAAGGTGCTGGGGAGCTGTTTTTT. Translating it yields CASSLGLAKGAGELFF. The full variable domain, rest sourced from reference TRBV7-2 and TRBJ2-2, is GAGVSQSPSNKVTEKGKDVELRCDPISGHTALYWYRQSLGQGLEFLIYFQGNSAPDKSGLPSDRFSAERTGGSVSTLTIQRTQQEDSAVYLCASSLGLAKGAGELFFGEGSRLTVL.